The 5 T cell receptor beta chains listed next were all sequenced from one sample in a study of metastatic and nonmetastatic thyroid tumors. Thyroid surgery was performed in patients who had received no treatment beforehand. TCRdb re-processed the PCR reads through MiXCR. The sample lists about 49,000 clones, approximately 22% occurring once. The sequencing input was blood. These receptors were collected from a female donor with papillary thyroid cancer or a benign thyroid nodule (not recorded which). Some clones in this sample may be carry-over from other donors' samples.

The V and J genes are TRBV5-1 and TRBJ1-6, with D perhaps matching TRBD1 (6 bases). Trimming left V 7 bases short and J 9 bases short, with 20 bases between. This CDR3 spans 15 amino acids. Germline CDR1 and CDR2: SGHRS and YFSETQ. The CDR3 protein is CASHEGDCSTSPLHF. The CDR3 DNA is TGCGCCAGCCACGAGGGGGACTGCTCTACTTCACCCCTCCACTTT. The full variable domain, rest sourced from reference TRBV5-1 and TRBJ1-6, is KAGVTQTPRYLIKTRGQQVTLSCSPISGHRSVSWYQQTPGQGLQFLFEYFSETQRNKGNFPGRFSGRQFSNSRSEMNVSTLELGDSALYLCASHEGDCSTSPLHFGNGTRLTVT.

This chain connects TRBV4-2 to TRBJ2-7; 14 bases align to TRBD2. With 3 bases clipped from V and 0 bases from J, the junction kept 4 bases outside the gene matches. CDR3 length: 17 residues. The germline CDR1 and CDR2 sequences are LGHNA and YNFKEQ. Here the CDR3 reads CASSQGLAGASSYEQYF. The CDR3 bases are TGTGCCAGCAGCCAGGGACTAGCGGGAGCTTCCTCCTACGAGCAGTACTTC.

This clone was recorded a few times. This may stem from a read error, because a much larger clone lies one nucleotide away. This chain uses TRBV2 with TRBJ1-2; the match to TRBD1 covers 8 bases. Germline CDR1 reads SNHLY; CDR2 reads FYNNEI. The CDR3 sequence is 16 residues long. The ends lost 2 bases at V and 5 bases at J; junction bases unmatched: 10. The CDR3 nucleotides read TGTGCCAGCAGTGAACGCCCCGGAAGACAGGGGTATGGCTACACCTTC. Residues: CASSERPGRQGYGYTF.

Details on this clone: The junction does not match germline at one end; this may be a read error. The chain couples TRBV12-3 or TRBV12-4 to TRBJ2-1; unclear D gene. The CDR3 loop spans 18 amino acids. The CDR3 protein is CASSLRYTNLSSYKEQFF. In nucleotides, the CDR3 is TGTGCCAGCAGTTTACGGTACACGAACTTGAGCTCCTACAAAGAGCAGTTCTTC.

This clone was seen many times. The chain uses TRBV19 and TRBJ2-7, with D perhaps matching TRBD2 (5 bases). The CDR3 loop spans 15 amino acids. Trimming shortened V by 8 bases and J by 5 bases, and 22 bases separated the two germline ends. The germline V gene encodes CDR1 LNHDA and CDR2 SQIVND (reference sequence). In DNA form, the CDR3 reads TGTGCCAGTTCCTTGGGTTGGTCGGGGTTCAACGAGCAGTACTTC. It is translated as CASSLGWSGFNEQYF.